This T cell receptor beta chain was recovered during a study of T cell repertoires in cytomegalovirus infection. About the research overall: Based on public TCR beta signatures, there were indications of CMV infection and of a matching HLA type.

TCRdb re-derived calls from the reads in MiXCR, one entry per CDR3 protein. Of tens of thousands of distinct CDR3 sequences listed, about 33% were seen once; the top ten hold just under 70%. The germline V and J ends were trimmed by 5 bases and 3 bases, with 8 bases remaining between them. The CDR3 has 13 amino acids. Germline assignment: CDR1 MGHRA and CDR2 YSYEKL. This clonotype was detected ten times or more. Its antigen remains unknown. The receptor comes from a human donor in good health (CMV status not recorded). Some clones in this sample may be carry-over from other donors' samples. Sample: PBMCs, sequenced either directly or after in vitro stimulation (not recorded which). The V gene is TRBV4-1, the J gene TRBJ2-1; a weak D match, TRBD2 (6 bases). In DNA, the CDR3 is TGCGCCAGCAGCGGACTATTCTACAATGAGCAGTTCTTC. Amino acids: CASSGLFYNEQFF.